These T cell receptor beta chains were read from a single sample in a study of cytomegalovirus exposure and HLA in healthy donors. The method was immunoSEQ multiplex PCR; TCRdb's version includes in-frame clones alone and lacks a portion of them. The repertoire holds roughly 60,000 clones, with over 90% as singletons. The specimen was PBMCs. These TCRs come from a young man in good health and CMV-seronegative. The CDR3 runs from the conserved cysteine through the conserved F or W.

CDR3 protein,V gene,J gene
CASAWDSLYEQYF,TRBV2,TRBJ2-7
CASSEGSSQETQYF,TRBV6-1,TRBJ2-5
CASSLSIDNQPQHF,TRBV5-5,TRBJ1-5
CASSIGGGANLNTEAFF,TRBV19,TRBJ1-1
CASSLDGEGNEQFF,TRBV11-3,TRBJ2-1
CASSEDRGSYEQYF,TRBV2,TRBJ2-7
CASSRSGTDTQYF,TRBV7-9,TRBJ2-3
CATSPQTDEQYF,TRBV28,TRBJ2-7
CAIGGSSYNEQFF,TRBV25-1,TRBJ2-1
CASTRGSTDTQYF,TRBV28,TRBJ2-3
CASREPGQEAFF,TRBV28,TRBJ1-1
CASRPHGGELFF,TRBV27,TRBJ2-2
CASSSLAGPGYNEQFF,TRBV7-6,TRBJ2-1
CSVRAGQGLDEQYF,TRBV29-1,TRBJ2-7
CASSNLAGGQGTGELFF,TRBV5-1,TRBJ2-2
CASSYSGQGTNEQFF,TRBV6-5,TRBJ2-1
CASSEYWAGDDGYTF,TRBV25-1,TRBJ1-2
CSVSGRNTGELFF,TRBV29-1,TRBJ2-2
CASSSGSNTEAFF,TRBV7-2,TRBJ1-1
CASSHEGVLSPEQFF,TRBV7-9,TRBJ2-1
CASSAISSGPDTQYF,TRBV6-4,TRBJ2-3
CASSLLGTDTQYF,TRBV27,TRBJ2-3
CASSEGQNYEQYF,TRBV28,TRBJ2-7
CASSIDGSGPGELFF,TRBV19,TRBJ2-2
CASSMSPGQGNEQFF,TRBV19,TRBJ2-1
CASSLGGVEMETQYF,TRBV5-1,TRBJ2-5
CASSPRTNTEAFF,TRBV19,TRBJ1-1
CASSFLGHHHTTDTQYF,TRBV5-1,TRBJ2-3
CASSQSGRVSTDTQYF,TRBV4-2,TRBJ2-3
CSVAPGRVEAFF,TRBV29-1,TRBJ1-1
CASRKSRDRGASYEQYF,TRBV2,-
CASSQDQGVGNYGYTF,TRBV4-3,TRBJ1-2
CASSYLGASYTF,TRBV11-2,TRBJ1-2
CASSLSGNYGYTF,TRBV27,TRBJ1-2
CASSFPSRNTGELFF,TRBV5-4,TRBJ2-2
CASSPPTSGDTQYF,TRBV16,TRBJ2-3
CASSFGQQETQYF,TRBV7-2,TRBJ2-5
CASSPQGRADTQYF,TRBV14,TRBJ2-3
CASADGTGRFRRDTDTQYF,TRBV11-3,TRBJ2-3
CASSQDLRLAANEQFF,TRBV4-3,TRBJ2-1
CATRQGNSPLHF,TRBV6-5,TRBJ1-6
CASSSGRGHNTEAFF,TRBV27,TRBJ1-1
CASREGGKVGEQYF,TRBV27,TRBJ2-7
CASSQDLEAAGTGELFF,TRBV4-2,TRBJ2-2
CSVAVAAEAFF,TRBV29-1,TRBJ1-1
CASSATSGRKNSYNEQFF,TRBV11-3,TRBJ2-1
CASSPRDREYGYTF,TRBV18,TRBJ1-2
CASRSEHPGGSAWGEQFF,TRBV28,TRBJ2-1
CATWEGFTGNTIYF,TRBV28,TRBJ1-3
CASTLGSTDEAFF,TRBV5-1,TRBJ1-1
CASRPPGAGDYGYTF,TRBV19,TRBJ1-2
CASSSLREADTQYF,TRBV28,TRBJ2-3
CASRVTAGGELFF,TRBV28,TRBJ2-2
CASSPSGGTKAFF,TRBV18,TRBJ1-1